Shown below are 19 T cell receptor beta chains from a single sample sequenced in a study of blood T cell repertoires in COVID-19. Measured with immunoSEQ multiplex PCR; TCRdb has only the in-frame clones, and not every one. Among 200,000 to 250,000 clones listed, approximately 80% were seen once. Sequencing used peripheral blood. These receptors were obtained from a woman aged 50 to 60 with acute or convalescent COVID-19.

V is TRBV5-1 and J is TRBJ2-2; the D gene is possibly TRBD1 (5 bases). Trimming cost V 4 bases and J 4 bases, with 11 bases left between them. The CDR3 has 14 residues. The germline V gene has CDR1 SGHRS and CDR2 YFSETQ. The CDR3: CASSIGQGTGELFF. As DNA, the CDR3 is TGCGCCAGCAGCATCGGACAAGGCACCGGGGAGCTGTTTTTT.

CDR3 loop: CASSSGQGRGNQPQHF. Written as DNA, the CDR3 is TGTGCCAGCAGCTCCGGACAGGGCCGAGGAAATCAGCCCCAGCATTTT. The chain is built from TRBV7-2 and TRBJ1-5; 8 bases fit TRBD1. V lost 4 bases to trimming and J lost 4 bases; unmatched junction nucleotides: 9. Germline-derived CDR1 and CDR2 are SGHTA and FQGNSA. The CDR3 is 16 residues long.

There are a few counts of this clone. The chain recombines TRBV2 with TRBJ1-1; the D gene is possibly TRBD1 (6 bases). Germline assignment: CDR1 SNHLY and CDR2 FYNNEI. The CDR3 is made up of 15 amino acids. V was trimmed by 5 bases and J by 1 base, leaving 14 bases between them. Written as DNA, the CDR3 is TGTGCCAGCAGTTCCTCCGGGACACCGAACACTGAAGCTTTCTTT. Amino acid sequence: CASSSSGTPNTEAFF.

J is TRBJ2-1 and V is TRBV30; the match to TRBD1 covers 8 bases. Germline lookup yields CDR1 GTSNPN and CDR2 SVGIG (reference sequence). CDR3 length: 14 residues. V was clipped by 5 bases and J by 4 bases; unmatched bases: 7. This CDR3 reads CAWGKGTGYNEQFF. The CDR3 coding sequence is TGTGCCTGGGGTAAAGGGACAGGATACAATGAGCAGTTCTTC.

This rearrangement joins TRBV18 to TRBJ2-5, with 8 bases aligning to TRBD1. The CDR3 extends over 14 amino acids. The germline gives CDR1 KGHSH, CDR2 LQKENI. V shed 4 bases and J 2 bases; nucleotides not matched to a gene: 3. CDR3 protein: CASSRHRGQETQYF. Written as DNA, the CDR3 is TGTGCCAGCTCACGACACAGGGGGCAAGAGACCCAGTACTTC.

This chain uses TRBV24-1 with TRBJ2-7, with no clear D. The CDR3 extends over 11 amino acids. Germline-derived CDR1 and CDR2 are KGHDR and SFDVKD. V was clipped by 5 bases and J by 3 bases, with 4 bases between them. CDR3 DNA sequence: TGTGCCACCAGTGCCAACTACGAGCAGTACTTC. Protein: CATSANYEQYF.

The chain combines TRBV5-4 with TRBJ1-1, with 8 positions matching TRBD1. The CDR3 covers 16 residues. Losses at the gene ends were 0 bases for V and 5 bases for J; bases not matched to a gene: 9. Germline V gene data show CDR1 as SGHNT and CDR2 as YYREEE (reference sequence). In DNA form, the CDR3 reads TGTGCCAGCAGCTTGGGGCGTAGACAGGGGATGACTGAAGCTTTCTTT. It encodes CASSLGRRQGMTEAFF.

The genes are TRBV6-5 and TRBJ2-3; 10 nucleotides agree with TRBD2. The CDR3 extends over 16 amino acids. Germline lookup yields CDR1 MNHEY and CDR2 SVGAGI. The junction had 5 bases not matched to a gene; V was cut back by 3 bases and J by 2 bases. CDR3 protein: CASSYGSGGATDTQYF. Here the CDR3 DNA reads TGTGCCAGCAGTTATGGGAGCGGGGGGGCCACAGATACGCAGTATTTT.

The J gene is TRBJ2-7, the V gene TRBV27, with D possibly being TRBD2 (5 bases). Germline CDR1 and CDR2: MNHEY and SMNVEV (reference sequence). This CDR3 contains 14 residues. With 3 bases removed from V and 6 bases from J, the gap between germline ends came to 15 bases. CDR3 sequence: CASSLQALGVEQYF. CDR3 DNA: TGTGCCAGCAGTTTGCAGGCCCTCGGGGTCGAGCAGTACTTC.

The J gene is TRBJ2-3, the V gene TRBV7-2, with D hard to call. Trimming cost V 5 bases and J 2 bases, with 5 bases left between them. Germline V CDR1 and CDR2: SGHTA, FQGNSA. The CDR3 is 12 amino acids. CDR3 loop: CASSIYTDTQYF. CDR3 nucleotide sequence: TGTGCCAGCAGCATATACACAGATACGCAGTATTTT.

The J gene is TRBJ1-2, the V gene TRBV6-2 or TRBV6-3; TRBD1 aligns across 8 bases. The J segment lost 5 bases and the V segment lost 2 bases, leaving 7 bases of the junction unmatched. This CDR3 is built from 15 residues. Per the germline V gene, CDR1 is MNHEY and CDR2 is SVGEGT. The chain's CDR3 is CASSYPDRVTYGYTF. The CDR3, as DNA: TGTGCCAGCAGTTACCCGGACAGGGTGACATATGGCTACACCTTC.

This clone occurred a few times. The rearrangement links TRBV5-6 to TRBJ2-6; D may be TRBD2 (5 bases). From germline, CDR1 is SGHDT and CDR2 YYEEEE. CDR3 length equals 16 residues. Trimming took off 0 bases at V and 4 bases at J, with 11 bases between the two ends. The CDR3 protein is CASSLGSVWGANVLTF. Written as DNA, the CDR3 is TGTGCCAGCAGCTTGGGTAGCGTGTGGGGGGCCAACGTCCTGACTTTC.

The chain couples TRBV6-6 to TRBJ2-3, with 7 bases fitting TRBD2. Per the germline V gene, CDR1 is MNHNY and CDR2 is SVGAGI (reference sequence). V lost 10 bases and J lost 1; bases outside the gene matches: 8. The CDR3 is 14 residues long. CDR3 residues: CATRRLAGTDTQYF. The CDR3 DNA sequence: TGTGCCACCAGGCGACTAGCAGGCACAGATACGCAGTATTTT.

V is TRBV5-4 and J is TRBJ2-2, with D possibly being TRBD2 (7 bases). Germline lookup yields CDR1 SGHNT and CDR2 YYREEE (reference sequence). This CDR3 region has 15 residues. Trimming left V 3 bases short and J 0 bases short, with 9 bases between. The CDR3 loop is CASSWGGANTGELFF. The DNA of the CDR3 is TGTGCCAGCAGCTGGGGGGGCGCGAACACCGGGGAGCTGTTTTTT.

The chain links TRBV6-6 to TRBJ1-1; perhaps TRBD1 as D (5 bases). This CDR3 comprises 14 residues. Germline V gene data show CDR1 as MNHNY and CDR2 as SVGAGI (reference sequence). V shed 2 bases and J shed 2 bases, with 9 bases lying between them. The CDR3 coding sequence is TGTGCCAGCAGTTACGCCACAGGAAACACTGAAGCTTTCTTT. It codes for CASSYATGNTEAFF.

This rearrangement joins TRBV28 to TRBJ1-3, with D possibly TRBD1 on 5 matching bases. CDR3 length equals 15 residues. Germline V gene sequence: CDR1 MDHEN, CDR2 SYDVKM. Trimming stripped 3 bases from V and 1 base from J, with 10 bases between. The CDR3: CASSFGQGSGNTIYF. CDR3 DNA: TGTGCCAGCAGTTTCGGTCAGGGTTCTGGAAACACCATATATTTT.

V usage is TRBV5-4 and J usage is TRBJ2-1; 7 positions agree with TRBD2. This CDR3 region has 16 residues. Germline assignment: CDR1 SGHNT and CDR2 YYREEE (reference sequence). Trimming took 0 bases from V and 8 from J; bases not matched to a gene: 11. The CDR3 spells CASSLDGGSVSDEQFF. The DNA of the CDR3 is TGTGCCAGCAGCTTGGATGGCGGGAGTGTTTCCGATGAGCAGTTCTTC.

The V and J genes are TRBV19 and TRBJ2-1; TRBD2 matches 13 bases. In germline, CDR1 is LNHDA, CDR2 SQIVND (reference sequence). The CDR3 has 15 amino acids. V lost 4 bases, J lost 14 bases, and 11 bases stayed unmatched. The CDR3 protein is CASSKGTSGASGEFF. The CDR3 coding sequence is TGTGCCAGTAGTAAAGGGACTAGCGGGGCCTCTGGGGAGTTCTTC. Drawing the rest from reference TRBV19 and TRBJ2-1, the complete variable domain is DGGITQSPKYLFRKEGQNVTLSCEQNLNHDAMYWYRQDPGQGLRLIYYSQIVNDFQKGDIAEGYSVSREKKESFPLTVTSAQKNPTAFYLCASSKGTSGASGEFFGPGTRLTVL.

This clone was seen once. The chain's CDR3 is CASSSQESYNSPLHF. CDR3 coding DNA: TGTGCCAGCAGCTCCCAGGAATCCTATAATTCACCCCTCCACTTT. The J gene is TRBJ1-6, the V gene TRBV7-2; no clear D. The germline V gene encodes CDR1 SGHTA and CDR2 FQGNSA. CDR3 size: 15 residues. The V gene lost 4 bases and the J gene lost 1 base, with 8 bases spanning the gap. The full variable domain, in which reference TRBV7-2 and TRBJ1-6 provide the parts outside the CDR3, is GAGVSQSPSNKVTEKGKDVELRCDPISGHTALYWYRQSLGQGLEFLIYFQGNSAPDKSGLPSDRFSAERTGGSVSTLTIQRTQQEDSAVYLCASSSQESYNSPLHFGNGTRLTVT.